One and the same sample provided the 2 T cell receptor beta chains below, sequenced in a study of blood T cell repertoires in COVID-19. Data came from immunoSEQ multiplex PCR; TCRdb stores just in-frame clones and leaves some out. The repertoire includes more than 95,000 clones, roughly 87% of them detected once, and roughly 17% sits in the top ten. The sequenced material came from peripheral blood. Source of these receptors: a woman over 75 in a cohort sampled during active COVID-19.

As DNA, the CDR3 is TGTGCCTGGAGTGTTCAGAACAATGAGCAGTTCTTC. It encodes CAWSVQNNEQFF. V is TRBV30 and J is TRBJ2-1; D gene uncertain. This CDR3 is 12 amino acids long. V dropped 0 bases and J dropped 5 bases, with 5 bases sitting between them. CDR1 is GTSNPN and CDR2 is SVGIG in the germline V gene (reference sequence).

This chain uses TRBV28 with TRBJ2-1; D possibly corresponds to TRBD2 (6 bases). From germline, CDR1 is MDHEN and CDR2 SYDVKM. Trimming removed 8 bases at V and 4 bases at J, with 12 bases between. The CDR3 loop spans 13 amino acids. CDR3 coding DNA: TGTGCCAGCTTGACTAGGGGTTACAATGAGCAGTTCTTC. Translation: CASLTRGYNEQFF.